The T cell receptor beta chain under discussion was sequenced for a study of pediatric ulcerative colitis. One to two pinch biopsies were taken from the rectum during colonoscopy. The J segment lost 2 bases and the V segment lost 5 bases, leaving 8 bases of the junction unmatched. Germline-derived CDR1 and CDR2 are SGHVS and FQNEAQ. The CDR3 has 16 residues. The survey-level immunoSEQ assay was used. Measured with immunoSEQ multiplex PCR; TCRdb has only the in-frame clones, and not every one. The sample records tens of thousands of clones, over 70% being singletons. The clonotype comes from a boy under 18 with severe ulcerative colitis. Sequencing was carried out using gut tissue. The genes are TRBV7-8 and TRBJ2-7; 11 bases map to TRBD2. The CDR3 DNA reads as TGTGCCAGCAGCACCTCCTTAGCGGGGGGGGCCTACGAGCAGTACTTC. Translated, it gives CASSTSLAGGAYEQYF.